This TCR beta chain is drawn from a study of blood T cell repertoires in COVID-19. Turning to the study itself: Acute-phase and convalescent COVID-19 samples originated in the United States, Italy and Spain. The analysed material was cDNA or gDNA that came from T cells, B-cell-depleted T cells, or PBMCs.

Original processing methods: Amplification from reference gene primers served as the basis for estimated nucleated cell counts. The protocol was immunoSEQ multiplex PCR, while the TCRdb copy is restricted to in-frame clones and leaves out a portion. The V and J calls and the clone size are those of that table, but D and trimming were determined from the DNA. This sample carries 120,000 to 150,000 clones, more than 70% of them seen once, and the ten largest clones take over 10%. The CDR3 sequence is 14 residues long. Germline V gives CDR1 SGDLS, CDR2 YYNGEE. The trim removed 3 bases at V and 4 bases at J, leaving 4 bases unmatched. This clone was counted once.

The sequence was obtained from a man between 60 and 75 years old with active or convalescent COVID-19. Sequenced material: peripheral blood. The chain has TRBV9 and TRBJ1-5, with 7 bases lining up with TRBD1. Here the CDR3 DNA reads TGTGCCAGCAGCGCCTCAGGGGGTAATCAGCCCCAGCATTTT. This codes for CASSASGGNQPQHF.